This TCR beta chain emerged from a study of T-cell reconstitution after alpha-beta-depleted transplantation in children. This CDR3 spans 15 amino acids. Germline V gene data show CDR1 as MNHEY and CDR2 as SVGAGI. J lost 5 bases, V lost 4 bases, and 10 bases had no gene match. TCRbeta library preparation incorporated unique molecular identifiers. TCRdb fed the PCR reads into MiXCR, producing one record per CDR3 protein. The data show a few hundred thousand distinct CDR3 sequences, approximately 13% seen once. This receptor was identified in a male patient younger than 18 who had a stem cell transplant for acute myeloid leukemia, so the T cells may come from the graft donor. The starting material was PBMCs, mostly from graft donor cells, obtained 360 days after TCRalphabeta/CD19-depleted stem cell transplant. The chain carries TRBV6-5 and TRBJ2-7; 8 bases align to TRBD1. The CDR3: CASSFTRQGLNEQYF. CDR3 DNA: TGTGCCAGCAGTTTTACCCGACAGGGGTTGAACGAGCAGTACTTC.